This T cell receptor (beta chain) is drawn from a study of blood T cell repertoires in COVID-19. On the study more broadly: Sites across the United States, Italy and Spain contributed samples from acute and convalescent COVID-19. PBMCs, B-cell-depleted T cells, or T cells provided the cDNA or gDNA that made up the material.

The CDR3 covers 15 residues. Germline V lookup: CDR1 SGHVS, CDR2 FNYEAQ. Trimming cost V 5 bases and J 0 bases; bases outside gene matches: 3. The sample holds one count of this clone. Original handling: It was from reference gene primer amplification that nucleated cell counts were estimated. The repertoire was sequenced with immunoSEQ multiplex PCR; TCRdb's copy has only in-frame clones and lacks some. V and J calls and clone size come straight from that table; D and trimming were deduced from the DNA. Of 46,000 or so clones listed, around nine tenths were seen once; the top ten hold 19%. Sequenced input: peripheral blood. The chain recombines TRBV7-6 with TRBJ2-3; TRBD1 agrees at 9 bases. The receptor was isolated from a man between 70 and 80 years old with active COVID-19. The CDR3 DNA reads as TGTGCCAGCAGCCGGACAGGGGTCAGCACAGATACGCAGTATTTT. It yields the protein CASSRTGVSTDTQYF.